This TCR beta chain was sequenced for a study of blood T cells in healthy people across ages. The individuals who served as donors were healthy Caucasians living in Russia, aged roughly 6 to 100. Study-wide findings and caveats: The unknown donor CMV status may have confounded expanded clonotype changes.

CDR3 length equals 15 residues. V was clipped by 0 bases and J by 6 bases, with 12 bases between them. Germline V gives CDR1 SGHRS, CDR2 YFSETQ. This clonotype was seen many times. Its cognate antigen is unknown. A second PCR of 7 to 11 cycles used a sample-barcoded 5' primer and a J-beta primer mix. With 12 random nucleotides, a template-switch adaptor tagged each individual cDNA molecule. TCRdb itself ran the 5' RACE reads through MiXCR, one entry per CDR3 protein. The table records 550,000 to 750,000 distinct CDR3 sequences, about 21% of them present only once. The receptor's source is a man aged 70-80 years in good health. This sequence joins TRBV5-1 and TRBJ1-4; maybe TRBD1 (5 bases). The sequencing input was blood. The CDR3 region is CASSLAVGEHEKLFF. In DNA, the CDR3 is TGCGCCAGCAGCTTGGCGGTAGGGGAGCATGAAAAACTGTTTTTT.